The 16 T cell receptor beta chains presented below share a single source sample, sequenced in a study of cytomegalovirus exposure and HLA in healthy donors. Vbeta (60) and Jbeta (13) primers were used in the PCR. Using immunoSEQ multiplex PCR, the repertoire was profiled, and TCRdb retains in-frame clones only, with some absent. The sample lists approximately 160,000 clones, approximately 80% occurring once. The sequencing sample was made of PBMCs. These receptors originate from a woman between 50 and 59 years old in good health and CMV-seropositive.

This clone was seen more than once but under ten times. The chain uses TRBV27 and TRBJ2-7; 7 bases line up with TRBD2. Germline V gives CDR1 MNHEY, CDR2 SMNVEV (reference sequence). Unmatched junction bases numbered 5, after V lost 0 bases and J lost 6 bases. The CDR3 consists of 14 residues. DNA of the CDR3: TGTGCCAGCAGTTTATCCGGACTAGTCCCCGAGCAGTACTTC. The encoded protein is CASSLSGLVPEQYF.

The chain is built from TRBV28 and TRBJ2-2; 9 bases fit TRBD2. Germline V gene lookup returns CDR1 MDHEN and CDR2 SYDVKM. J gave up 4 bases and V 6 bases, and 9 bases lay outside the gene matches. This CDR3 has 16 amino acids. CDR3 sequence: CASSPTSGSSTGELFF. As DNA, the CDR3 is TGTGCCAGCAGCCCCACTAGCGGGTCGAGCACCGGGGAGCTGTTTTTT.

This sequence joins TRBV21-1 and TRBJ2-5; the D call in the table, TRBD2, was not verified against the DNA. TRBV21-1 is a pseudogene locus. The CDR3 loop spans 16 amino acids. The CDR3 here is CASSKRGTSRGETQYF. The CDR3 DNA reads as TGTGCCAGCAGCAAAAGGGGTACTAGCCGGGGAGAGACCCAGTACTTC.

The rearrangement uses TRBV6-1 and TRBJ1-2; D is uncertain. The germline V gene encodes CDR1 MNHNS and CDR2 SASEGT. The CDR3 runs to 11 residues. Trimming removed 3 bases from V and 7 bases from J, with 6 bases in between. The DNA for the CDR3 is TGTGCCAGCAGTGATAGCTCTGGCTACACCTTC. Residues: CASSDSSGYTF.

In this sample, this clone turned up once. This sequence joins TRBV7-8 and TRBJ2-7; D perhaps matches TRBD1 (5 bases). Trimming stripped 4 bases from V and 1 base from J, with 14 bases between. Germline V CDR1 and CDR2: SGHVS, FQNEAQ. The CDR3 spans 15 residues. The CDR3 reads CASSSYWGESYEQYF. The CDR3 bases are TGTGCCAGCAGCTCCTACTGGGGCGAATCCTACGAGCAGTACTTC.

CDR3 sequence reads: CASSLAGGGYEQYF. CDR3 nucleotides: TGTGCCAGCAGTTTAGCGGGAGGGGGCTACGAGCAGTACTTC. V gene TRBV2 combines with J gene TRBJ2-5; TRBD2 matches 11 bases. TRBJ2-7 matches the DNA end more closely, so the J call is doubtful. The germline V gene has CDR1 SNHLY and CDR2 FYNNEI. This CDR3 is built from 14 residues.

The CDR3 loop is CASKLDREGYGYTF. Written as DNA, the CDR3 is TGTGCCAGCAAACTGGACAGGGAGGGGTATGGCTACACCTTC. The gene calls are TRBV6-1 and TRBJ1-2; 8 bases line up with TRBD1. Germline V gene sequence: CDR1 MNHNS, CDR2 SASEGT. This CDR3 spans 14 amino acids. V was pared by 7 bases and J by 5 bases, with 9 bases of the junction left unmatched.

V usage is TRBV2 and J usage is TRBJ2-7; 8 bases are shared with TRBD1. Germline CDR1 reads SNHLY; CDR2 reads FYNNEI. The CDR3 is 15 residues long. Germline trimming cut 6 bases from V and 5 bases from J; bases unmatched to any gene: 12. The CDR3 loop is CASSDDRGQQHEQYF. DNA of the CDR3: TGTGCCAGCAGCGATGACAGGGGTCAACAGCACGAGCAGTACTTC.

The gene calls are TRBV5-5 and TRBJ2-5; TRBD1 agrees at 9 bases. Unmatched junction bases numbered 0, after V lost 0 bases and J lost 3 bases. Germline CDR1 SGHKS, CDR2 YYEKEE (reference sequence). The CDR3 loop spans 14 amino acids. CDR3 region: CASSLGTGEETQYF. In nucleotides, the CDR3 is TGTGCCAGCAGCTTGGGGACAGGGGAAGAGACCCAGTACTTC.

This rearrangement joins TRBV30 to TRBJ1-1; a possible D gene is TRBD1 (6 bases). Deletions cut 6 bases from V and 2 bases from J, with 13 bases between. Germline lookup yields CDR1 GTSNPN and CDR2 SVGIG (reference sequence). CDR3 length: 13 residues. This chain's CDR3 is CACTGHPNTEAFF. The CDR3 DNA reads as TGTGCCTGCACGGGACACCCTAACACTGAAGCTTTCTTT. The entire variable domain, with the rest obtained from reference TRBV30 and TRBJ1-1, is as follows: SQTIHQWPATLVQPVGSPLSLECTVEGTSNPNLYWYRQAAGRGLQLLFYSVGIGQISSEVPQNLSASRPQDRQFILSSKKLLLSDSGFYLCACTGHPNTEAFFGQGTRLTVV.

CDR3 bases: TGTGCTAGTGGTACTACACACACAGATACGCAGTATTTT. This encodes CASGTTHTDTQYF. The chain uses TRBV12-5 and TRBJ2-3, with unresolved D. This CDR3 has 13 residues. CDR1 and CDR2 from the germline V gene are LGHNT and FRNRAP. V shed 5 bases and J shed 2 bases, with 8 bases lying between them.

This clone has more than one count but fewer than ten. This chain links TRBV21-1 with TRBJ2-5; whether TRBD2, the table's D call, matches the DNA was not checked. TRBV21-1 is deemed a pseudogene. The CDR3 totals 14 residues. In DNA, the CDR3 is TGTGCCAGCAGCATCCCGGGGGAACGAGAGACCCAGTACTTC. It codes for CASSIPGERETQYF.

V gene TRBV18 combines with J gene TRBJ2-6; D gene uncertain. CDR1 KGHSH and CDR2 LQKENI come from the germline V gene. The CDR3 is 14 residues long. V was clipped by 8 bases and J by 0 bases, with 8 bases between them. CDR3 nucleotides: TGTGCCAGCCTTTCGGGCTCTGGGGCCAACGTCCTGACTTTC. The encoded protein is CASLSGSGANVLTF.

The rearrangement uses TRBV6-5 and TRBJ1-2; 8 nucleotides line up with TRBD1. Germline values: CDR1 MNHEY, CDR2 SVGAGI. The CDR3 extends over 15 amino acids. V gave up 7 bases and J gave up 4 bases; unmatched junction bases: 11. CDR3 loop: CASNPDRDLLYGYTF. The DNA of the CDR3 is TGTGCCAGCAATCCGGACAGGGACCTCCTCTATGGCTACACCTTC.

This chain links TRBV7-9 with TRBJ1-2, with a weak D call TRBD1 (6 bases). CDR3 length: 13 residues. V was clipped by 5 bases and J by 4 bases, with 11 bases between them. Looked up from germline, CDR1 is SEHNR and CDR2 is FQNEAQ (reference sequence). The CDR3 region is CASSPDSVYGYTF. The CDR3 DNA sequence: TGTGCCAGCAGCCCGGACAGTGTCTATGGCTACACCTTC.

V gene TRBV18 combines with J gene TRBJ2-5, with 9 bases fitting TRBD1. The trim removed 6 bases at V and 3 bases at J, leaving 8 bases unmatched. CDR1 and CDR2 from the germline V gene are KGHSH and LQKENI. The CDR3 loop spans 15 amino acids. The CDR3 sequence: CASSGTGTGKETQYF. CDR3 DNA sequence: TGTGCCAGCTCGGGGACCGGGACAGGGAAAGAGACCCAGTACTTC.